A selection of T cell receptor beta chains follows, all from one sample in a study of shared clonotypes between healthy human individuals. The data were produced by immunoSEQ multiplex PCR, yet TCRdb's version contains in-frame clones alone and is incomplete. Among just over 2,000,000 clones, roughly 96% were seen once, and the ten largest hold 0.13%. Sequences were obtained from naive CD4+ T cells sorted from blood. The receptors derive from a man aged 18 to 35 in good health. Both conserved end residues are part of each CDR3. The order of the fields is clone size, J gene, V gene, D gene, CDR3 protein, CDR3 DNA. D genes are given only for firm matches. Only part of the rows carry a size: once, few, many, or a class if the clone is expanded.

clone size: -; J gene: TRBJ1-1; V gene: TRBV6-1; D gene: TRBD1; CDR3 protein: CASMVDRKNTEAFF; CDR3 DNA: TGTGCCAGCATGGTGGACAGGAAGAACACTGAAGCTTTCTTT
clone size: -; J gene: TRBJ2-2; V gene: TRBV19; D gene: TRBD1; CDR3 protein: CASSKPSGTGNTGELFF; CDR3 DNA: TGTGCCAGTAGTAAGCCCTCCGGGACAGGGAACACCGGGGAGCTGTTTTTT
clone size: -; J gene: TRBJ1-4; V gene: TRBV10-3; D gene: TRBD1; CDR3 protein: CAIRQGKEEKLFF; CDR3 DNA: TGTGCCATACGACAGGGGAAGGAAGAAAAACTGTTTTTT
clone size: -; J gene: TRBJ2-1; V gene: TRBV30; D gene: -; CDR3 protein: CALAMGRRYNEQFF; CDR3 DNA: TGTGCCTTGGCTATGGGGCGGAGATACAATGAGCAGTTCTTC
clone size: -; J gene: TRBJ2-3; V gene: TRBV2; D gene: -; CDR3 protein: CASSWQFLATDTQYF; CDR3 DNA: TGTGCCAGCAGCTGGCAGTTTCTTGCGACAGATACGCAGTATTTT
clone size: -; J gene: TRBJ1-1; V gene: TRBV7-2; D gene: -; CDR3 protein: CASSPLQGLNTEAFF; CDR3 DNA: TGTGCCAGCAGCCCGTTACAGGGCCTGAACACTGAAGCTTTCTTT
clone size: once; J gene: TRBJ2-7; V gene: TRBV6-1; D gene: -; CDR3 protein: CASSEAREDRFRTYEQYF; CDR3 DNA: TGTGCCAGCAGTGAAGCAAGGGAAGACAGGTTTCGGACCTACGAGCAGTACTTC
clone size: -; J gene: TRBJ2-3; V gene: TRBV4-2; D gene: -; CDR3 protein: CASSQARTASTDTQYF; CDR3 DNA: TGTGCCAGCAGCCAAGCTCGGACGGCGAGCACAGATACGCAGTATTTT
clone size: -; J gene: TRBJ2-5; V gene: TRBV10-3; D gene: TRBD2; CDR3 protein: CAIKGSGGEETQYF; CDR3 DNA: TGTGCCATCAAGGGTAGCGGGGGGGAAGAGACCCAGTACTTC
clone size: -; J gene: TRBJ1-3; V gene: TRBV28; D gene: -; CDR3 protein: CASSLTNRLGNTIYF; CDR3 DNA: TGTGCCAGCAGTTTAACGAACAGGTTAGGAAACACCATATATTTT
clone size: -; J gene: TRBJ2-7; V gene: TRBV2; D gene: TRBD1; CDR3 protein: CASSRQGAGAYEQYF; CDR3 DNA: TGTGCCAGCAGTCGACAGGGGGCGGGGGCCTACGAGCAGTACTTC
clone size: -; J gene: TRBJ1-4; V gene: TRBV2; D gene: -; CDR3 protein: CASNREATNEKLFF; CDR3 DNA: TGTGCCAGCAACCGGGAGGCAACTAATGAAAAACTGTTTTTT
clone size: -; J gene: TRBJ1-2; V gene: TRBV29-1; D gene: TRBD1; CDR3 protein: CSVGGQGTGGYTF; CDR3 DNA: TGCAGCGTGGGGGGACAGGGAACGGGTGGCTACACCTTC
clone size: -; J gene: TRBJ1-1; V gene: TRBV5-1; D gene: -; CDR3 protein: CASSLRGNTEAFF; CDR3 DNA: TGCGCCAGCAGCTTGCGAGGGAACACTGAAGCTTTCTTT
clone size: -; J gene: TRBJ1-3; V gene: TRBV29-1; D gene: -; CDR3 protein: CSAERGSGNTIYF; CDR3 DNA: TGCAGCGCGGAGAGGGGGTCCGGAAACACCATATATTTT
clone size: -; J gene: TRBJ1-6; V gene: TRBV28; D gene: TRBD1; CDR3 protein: CASSSGTGGYGVSPLHF; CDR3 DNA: TGTGCCAGCAGTTCCGGGACAGGGGGCTATGGGGTTTCACCCCTCCACTTT
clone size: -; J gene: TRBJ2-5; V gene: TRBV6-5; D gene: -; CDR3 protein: CASSYWDSGTQYF; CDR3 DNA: TGTGCCAGCAGTTACTGGGATAGTGGGACCCAGTACTTC
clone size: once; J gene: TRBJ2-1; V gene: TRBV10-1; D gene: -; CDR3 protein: CASRVEQFF; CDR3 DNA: TGCGCCAGCAGGGTTGAGCAGTTCTTC
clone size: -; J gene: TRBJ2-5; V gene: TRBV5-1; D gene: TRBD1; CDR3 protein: CASSLDTGGQETQYF; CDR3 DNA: TGCGCCAGCAGCTTGGACACAGGGGGCCAAGAGACCCAGTACTTC
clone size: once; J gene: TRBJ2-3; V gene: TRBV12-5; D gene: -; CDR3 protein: CASGPGYSGTDTQYF; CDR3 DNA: TGTGCTAGTGGTCCCGGGTACTCTGGCACAGATACGCAGTATTTT